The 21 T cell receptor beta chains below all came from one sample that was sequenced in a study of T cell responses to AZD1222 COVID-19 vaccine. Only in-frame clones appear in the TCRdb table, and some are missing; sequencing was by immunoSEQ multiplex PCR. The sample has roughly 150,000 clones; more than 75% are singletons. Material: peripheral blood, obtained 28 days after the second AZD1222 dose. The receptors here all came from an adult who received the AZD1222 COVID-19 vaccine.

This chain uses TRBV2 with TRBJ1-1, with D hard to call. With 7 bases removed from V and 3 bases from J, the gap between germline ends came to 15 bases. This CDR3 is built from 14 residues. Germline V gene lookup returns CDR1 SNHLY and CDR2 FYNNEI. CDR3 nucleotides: TGTGCCAGCACCTGGAGAATAGGAGACACTGAAGCTTTCTTT. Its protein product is CASTWRIGDTEAFF.

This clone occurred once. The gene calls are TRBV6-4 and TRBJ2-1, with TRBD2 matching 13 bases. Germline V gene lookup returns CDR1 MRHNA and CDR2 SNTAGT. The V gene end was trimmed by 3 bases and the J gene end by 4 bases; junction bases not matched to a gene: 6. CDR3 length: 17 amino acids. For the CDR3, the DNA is TGTGCCAGCAGTGAAAGGGGGACTAGCGGGAAGTACAATGAGCAGTTCTTC. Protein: CASSERGTSGKYNEQFF.

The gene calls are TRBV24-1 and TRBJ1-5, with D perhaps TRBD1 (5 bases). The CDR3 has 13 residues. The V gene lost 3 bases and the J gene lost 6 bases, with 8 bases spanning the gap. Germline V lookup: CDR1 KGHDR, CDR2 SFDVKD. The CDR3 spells CATSDSGGQPQHF. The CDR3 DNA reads TGTGCCACCAGTGATAGTGGGGGTCAGCCCCAGCATTTT.

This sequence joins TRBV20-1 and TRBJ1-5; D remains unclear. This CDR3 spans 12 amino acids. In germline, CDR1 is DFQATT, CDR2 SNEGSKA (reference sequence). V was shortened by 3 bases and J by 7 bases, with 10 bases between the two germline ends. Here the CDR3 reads CSASRGNQPQHF. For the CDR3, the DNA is TGCAGTGCTAGTCGGGGTAACCAGCCCCAGCATTTT.

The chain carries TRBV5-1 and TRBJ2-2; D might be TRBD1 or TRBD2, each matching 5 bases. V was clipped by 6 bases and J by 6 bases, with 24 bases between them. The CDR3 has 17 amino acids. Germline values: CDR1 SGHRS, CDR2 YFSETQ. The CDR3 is CASTSMNTVGVAGELFF. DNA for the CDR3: TGCGCCAGCACCTCGATGAATACGGTGGGGGTGGCCGGGGAGCTGTTTTTT. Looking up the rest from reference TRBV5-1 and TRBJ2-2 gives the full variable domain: KAGVTQTPRYLIKTRGQQVTLSCSPISGHRSVSWYQQTPGQGLQFLFEYFSETQRNKGNFPGRFSGRQFSNSRSEMNVSTLELGDSALYLCASTSMNTVGVAGELFFGEGSRLTVL.

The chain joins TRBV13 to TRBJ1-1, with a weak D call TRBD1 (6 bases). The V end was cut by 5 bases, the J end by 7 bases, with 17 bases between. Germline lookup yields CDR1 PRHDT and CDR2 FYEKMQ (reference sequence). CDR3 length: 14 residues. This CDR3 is CASSPRRGGIEAFF. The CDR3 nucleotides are TGTGCCAGCAGCCCACGGAGGGGGGGCATTGAAGCTTTCTTT. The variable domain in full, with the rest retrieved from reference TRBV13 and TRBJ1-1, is AAGVIQSPRHLIKEKRETATLKCYPIPRHDTVYWYQQGPGQDPQFLISFYEKMQSDKGSIPDRFSAQQFSDYHSELNMSSLELGDSALYFCASSPRRGGIEAFFGQGTRLTVV.

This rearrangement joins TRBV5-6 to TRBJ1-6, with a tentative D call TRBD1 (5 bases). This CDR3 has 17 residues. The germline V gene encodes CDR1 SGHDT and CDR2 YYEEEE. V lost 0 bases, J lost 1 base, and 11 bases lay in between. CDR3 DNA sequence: TGTGCCAGCAGCTTGGGCGTCAGGGAGTCCTATAATTCACCCCTCCACTTT. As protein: CASSLGVRESYNSPLHF.

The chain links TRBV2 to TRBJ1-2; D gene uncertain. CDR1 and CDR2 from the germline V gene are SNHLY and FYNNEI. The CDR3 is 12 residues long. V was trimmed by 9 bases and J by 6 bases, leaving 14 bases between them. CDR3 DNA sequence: TGTGCCAGTGGACGGCACGGGGATGGCTACACCTTC. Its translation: CASGRHGDGYTF. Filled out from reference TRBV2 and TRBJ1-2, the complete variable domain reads EPEVTQTPSHQVTQMGQEVILRCVPISNHLYFYWYRQILGQKVEFLVSFYNNEISEKSEIFDDQFSVERPDGSNFTLKIRSTKLEDSAMYFCASGRHGDGYTFGSGTRLTVV.

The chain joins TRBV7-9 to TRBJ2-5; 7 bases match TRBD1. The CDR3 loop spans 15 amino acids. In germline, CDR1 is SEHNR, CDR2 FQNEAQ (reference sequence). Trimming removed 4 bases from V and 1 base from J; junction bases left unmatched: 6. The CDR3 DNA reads TGTGCCAGCAGCTGGTACAGGGGAACCCAAGAGACCCAGTACTTC. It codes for CASSWYRGTQETQYF.

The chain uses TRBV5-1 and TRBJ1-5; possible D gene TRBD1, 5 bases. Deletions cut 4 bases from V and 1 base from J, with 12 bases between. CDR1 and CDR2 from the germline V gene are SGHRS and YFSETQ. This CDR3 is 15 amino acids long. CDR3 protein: CASSRDADSNQPQHF. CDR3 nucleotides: TGCGCCAGCAGCCGGGACGCGGACAGCAATCAGCCCCAGCATTTT.

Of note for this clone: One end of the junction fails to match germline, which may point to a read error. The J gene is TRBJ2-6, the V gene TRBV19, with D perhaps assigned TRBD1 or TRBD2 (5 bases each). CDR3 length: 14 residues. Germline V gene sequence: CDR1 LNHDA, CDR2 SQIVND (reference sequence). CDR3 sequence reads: CASSISGTATVLTF. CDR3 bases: TGTGCCAGTAGTATTTCCGGGACGGCCACCGTCCTGACTTTC.

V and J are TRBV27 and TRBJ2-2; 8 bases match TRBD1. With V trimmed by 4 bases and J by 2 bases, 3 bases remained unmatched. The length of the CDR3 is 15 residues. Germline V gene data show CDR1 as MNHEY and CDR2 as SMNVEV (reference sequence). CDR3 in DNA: TGTGCCAGCAGTTATGGGACAGGAAACACCGGGGAGCTGTTTTTT. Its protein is CASSYGTGNTGELFF.

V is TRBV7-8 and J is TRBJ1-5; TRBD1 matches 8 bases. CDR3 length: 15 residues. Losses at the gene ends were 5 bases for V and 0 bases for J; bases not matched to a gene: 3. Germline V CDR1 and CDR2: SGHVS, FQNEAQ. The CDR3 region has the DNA TGTGCCAGCAGCCACAGGGGGAATAGCAATCAGCCCCAGCATTTT. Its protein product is CASSHRGNSNQPQHF.

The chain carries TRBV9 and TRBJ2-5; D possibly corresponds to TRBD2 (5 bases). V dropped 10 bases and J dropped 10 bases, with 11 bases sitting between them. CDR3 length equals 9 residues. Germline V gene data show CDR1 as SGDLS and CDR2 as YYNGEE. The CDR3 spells CAPPGSQYF. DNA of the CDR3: TGTGCCCCCCCTGGGAGCCAGTACTTC. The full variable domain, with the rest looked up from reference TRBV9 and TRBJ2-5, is DSGVTQTPKHLITATGQRVTLRCSPRSGDLSVYWYQQSLDQGLQFLIQYYNGEERAKGNILERFSAQQFPDLHSELNLSSLELGDSALYFCAPPGSQYFGPGTRLLVL.

Here the CDR3 reads CASSSIGLREAFF. The DNA for the CDR3 is TGTGCCAGCAGCTCTATTGGGCTGCGTGAAGCTTTCTTT. This rearrangement joins TRBV7-9 to TRBJ1-1; D gene uncertain. Trimming pared 4 bases from V and 7 bases from J, leaving 13 bases between. CDR3 length: 13 residues. Per germline, CDR1 SEHNR and CDR2 FQNEAQ (reference sequence).

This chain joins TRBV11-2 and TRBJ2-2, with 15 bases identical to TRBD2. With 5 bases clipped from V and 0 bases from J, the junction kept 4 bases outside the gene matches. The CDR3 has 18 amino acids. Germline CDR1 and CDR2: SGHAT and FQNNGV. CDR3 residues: CASSTGLAGGTNTGELFF. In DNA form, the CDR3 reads TGTGCCAGCAGCACGGGACTAGCGGGGGGAACGAACACCGGGGAGCTGTTTTTT.

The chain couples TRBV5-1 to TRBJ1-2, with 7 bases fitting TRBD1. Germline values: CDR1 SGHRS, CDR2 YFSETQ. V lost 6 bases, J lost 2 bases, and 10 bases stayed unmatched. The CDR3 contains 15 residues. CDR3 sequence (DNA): TGCGCCAGCAAACTGACAGGGCGTTGGAACTATGGCTACACCTTC. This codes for CASKLTGRWNYGYTF.

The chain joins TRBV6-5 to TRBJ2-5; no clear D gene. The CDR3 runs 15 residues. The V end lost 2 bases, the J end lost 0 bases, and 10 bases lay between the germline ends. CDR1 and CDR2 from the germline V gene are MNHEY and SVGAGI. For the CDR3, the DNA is TGTGCCAGCAGTTACCGGCCCTCAAACCAAGAGACCCAGTACTTC. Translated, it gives CASSYRPSNQETQYF.

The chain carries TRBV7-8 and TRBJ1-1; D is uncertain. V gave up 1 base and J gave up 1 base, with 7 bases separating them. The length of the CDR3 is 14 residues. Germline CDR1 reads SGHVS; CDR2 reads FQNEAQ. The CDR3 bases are TGTGCCAGCAGCTTAGTTTCGAAGAACACTGAAGCTTTCTTT. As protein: CASSLVSKNTEAFF.

The CDR3 sequence is CASSDGRSNEKLFF. The CDR3 DNA is TGTGCCAGCAGTGACGGACGTTCGAATGAAAAACTGTTTTTT. The gene calls are TRBV2 and TRBJ1-4; D is undetermined. Germline V lookup: CDR1 SNHLY, CDR2 FYNNEI. Trimming took off 3 bases at V and 5 bases at J, with 10 bases between the two ends. This CDR3 region has 14 residues.

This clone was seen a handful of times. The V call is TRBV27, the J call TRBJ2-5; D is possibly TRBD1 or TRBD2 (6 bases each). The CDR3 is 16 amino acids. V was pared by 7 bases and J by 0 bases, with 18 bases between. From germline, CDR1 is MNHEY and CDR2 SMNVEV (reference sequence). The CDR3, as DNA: TGTGCCAGCACCCGCGGAGGGGGAGGCCACCAAGAGACCCAGTACTTC. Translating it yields CASTRGGGGHQETQYF.